This T cell receptor beta chain was captured in a study of T cell repertoires in cytomegalovirus infection. This clonotype was picked up a small number of times. The antigen is not known. TCRdb used MiXCR to reprocess the reads, holding one entry per CDR3 protein. The profile shows some 700,000 distinct CDR3 sequences, roughly a third of them singletons. Notes on the study in general: The study found HLA-C-restricted CMV-specific TCR beta clonotypes dominating the ex vivo response.

Specimen: PBMCs. The origin of this receptor is a human donor in good health (CMV status not recorded). Some clones in this sample may be carry-over from other donors' samples.

Here the CDR3 DNA reads TGTGCCGGATCAAAAAATACTCGGGGGGTTGATGGCTACACCTTC. Amino acid sequence: CAGSKNTRGVDGYTF. The chain carries TRBV2 and TRBJ1-2, with D perhaps TRBD1 (5 bases). Trimming stripped 11 bases from V and 6 bases from J, with 25 bases between. The CDR3 is 15 amino acids. Germline-derived CDR1 and CDR2 are SNHLY and FYNNEI.